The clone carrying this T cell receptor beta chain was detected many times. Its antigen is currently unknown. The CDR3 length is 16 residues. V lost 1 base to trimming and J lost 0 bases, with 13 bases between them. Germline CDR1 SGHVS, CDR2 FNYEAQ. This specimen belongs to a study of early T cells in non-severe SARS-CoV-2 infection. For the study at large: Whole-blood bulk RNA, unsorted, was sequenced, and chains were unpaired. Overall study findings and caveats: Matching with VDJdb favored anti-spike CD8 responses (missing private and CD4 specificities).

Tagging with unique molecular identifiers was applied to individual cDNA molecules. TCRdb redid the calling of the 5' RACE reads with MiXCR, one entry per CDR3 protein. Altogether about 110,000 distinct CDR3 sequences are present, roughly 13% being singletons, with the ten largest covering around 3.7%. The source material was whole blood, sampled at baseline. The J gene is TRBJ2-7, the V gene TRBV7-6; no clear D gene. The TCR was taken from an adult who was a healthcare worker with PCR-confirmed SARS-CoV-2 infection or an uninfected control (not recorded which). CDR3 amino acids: CASSLDRRSSSYEQYF. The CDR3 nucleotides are TGTGCCAGCAGCTTAGATCGGCGTTCCAGCTCCTACGAGCAGTACTTC.